This T cell receptor (beta chain) appears in the sequencing data of a study of beta chain features in type 1 diabetes. Study-level results: Significant though moderate, a shortening of TCRB CDR3s appeared in all four CD4+ subsets of Type 1 diabetes patients.

Of the isolated RNA, all was reverse transcribed, and so the sequenced material was expressed TCRB transcripts. Using immunoSEQ multiplex PCR, the repertoire was profiled, and TCRdb retains in-frame clones only, with some absent. Among a few hundred thousand clones listed, roughly 12% were seen once. This clone came up a few times. Its antigen is not known. Germline V gene sequence: CDR1 MRHNA, CDR2 SNTAGT. The CDR3 length is 12 residues. V was pared by 2 bases and J by 8 bases, with 6 bases between. Input material: naive CD4+ T cells from blood. The rearrangement uses TRBV6-4 and TRBJ2-2; D gene ambiguous. This clonotype was obtained from a woman younger than 30 with type 1 diabetes. DNA for the CDR3: TGTGCCAGCAGTGACGGAGCGGGGGAGCTGTTTTTT. This codes for CASSDGAGELFF.